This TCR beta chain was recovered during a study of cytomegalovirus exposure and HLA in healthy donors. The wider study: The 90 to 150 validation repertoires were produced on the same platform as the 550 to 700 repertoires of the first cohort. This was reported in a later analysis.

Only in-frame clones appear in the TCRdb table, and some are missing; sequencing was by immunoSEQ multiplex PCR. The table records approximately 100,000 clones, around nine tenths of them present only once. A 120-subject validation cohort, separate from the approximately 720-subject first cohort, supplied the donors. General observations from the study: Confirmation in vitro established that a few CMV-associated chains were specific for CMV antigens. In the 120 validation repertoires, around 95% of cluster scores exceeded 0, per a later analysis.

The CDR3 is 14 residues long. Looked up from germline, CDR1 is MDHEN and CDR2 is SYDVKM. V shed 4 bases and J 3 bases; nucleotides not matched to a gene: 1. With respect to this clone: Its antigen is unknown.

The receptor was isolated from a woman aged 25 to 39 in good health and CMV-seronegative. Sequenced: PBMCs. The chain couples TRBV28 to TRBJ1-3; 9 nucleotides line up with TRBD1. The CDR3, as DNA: TGTGCCAGCAGTTCGGGACAGGGTGGAAACACCATATATTTT. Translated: CASSSGQGGNTIYF.